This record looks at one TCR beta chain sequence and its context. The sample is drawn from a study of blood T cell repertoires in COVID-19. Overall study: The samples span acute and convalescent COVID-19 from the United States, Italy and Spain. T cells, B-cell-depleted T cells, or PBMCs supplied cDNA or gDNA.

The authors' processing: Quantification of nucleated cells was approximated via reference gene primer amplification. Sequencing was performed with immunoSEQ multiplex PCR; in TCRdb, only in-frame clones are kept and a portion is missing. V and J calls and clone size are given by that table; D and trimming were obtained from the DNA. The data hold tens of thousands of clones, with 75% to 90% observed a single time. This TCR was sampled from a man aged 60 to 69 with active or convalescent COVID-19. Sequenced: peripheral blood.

The CDR3 reads CATSDGVHSNQPQHF. The DNA of the CDR3 is TGTGCCACCAGTGATGGAGTCCATAGCAATCAGCCCCAGCATTTT. The rearrangement joins TRBV24-1 to TRBJ1-5; D gene ambiguous. CDR1 is KGHDR and CDR2 is SFDVKD in the germline V gene. V was pared by 3 bases and J by 0 bases, with 8 bases between. The CDR3 is 15 amino acids.